A single sample gave rise to the 27 T cell receptor beta chains below, sequenced in a study of regulatory T cells in long-lasting Graves disease. Researchers made TCR beta libraries by using iRepertoire HTBI primers and running Arm-PCR on CDR3 regions. TCRdb recomputed calls from the multiplex PCR reads with MiXCR, one row per CDR3 protein. This table holds 400,000 to 500,000 distinct CDR3 sequences, roughly 17% found once. The time point is: newly diagnosed GD, antithyroid drugs for less than 3 months. From RNA extracted from PBMCs, the TCR library was made. The same sample was also studied in work on T cells in Graves' hyperthyroidism and ophthalmopathy.

The sample was peripheral blood mononuclear cells (PBMCs), taken at new diagnosis, from a patient treated with antithyroid drugs. These receptors came from a woman between 18 and 30 years old with Graves disease.

Only a few counts were recorded for this clonotype. The V call is TRBV7-9, the J call TRBJ2-1; D remains unclear. The germline CDR1 and CDR2 sequences are SEHNR and FQNEAQ (reference sequence). There are 14 residues in the CDR3. Trimming left V 3 bases short and J 4 bases short, with 10 bases between. For the CDR3, the DNA is TGTGCCAGCAGCTTGACCCCCGAGTACAATGAGCAGTTCTTC. Encoded protein: CASSLTPEYNEQFF.

About this clonotype: A much larger clone sits a single nucleotide away, making a read error possible. The rearrangement links TRBV12-3 or TRBV12-4 to TRBJ1-1, with 12 bases fitting TRBD1. V gave up 6 bases and J gave up 3 bases; unmatched junction bases: 11. The CDR3 consists of 17 residues. Written as DNA, the CDR3 is TGTGCCAGCAGCCATCCAGCCGGGACAGGGGGCTACACTGAAGCTTTCTTT. This translates into CASSHPAGTGGYTEAFF.

This clonotype was observed many times. CDR3 sequence: CASSRTGLSYQETQYF. DNA of the CDR3: TGTGCCAGCAGCCGTACGGGACTATCGTACCAAGAGACCCAGTACTTC. The rearrangement links TRBV11-2 to TRBJ2-5; 7 bases match TRBD2. This CDR3 contains 16 residues. Germline trimming cut 5 bases from V and 0 bases from J; bases unmatched to any gene: 9. Germline CDR1 is SGHAT and CDR2 is FQNNGV.

This clonotype appeared a few times. The chain couples TRBV5-6 to TRBJ2-7; no clear D gene. Per germline, CDR1 SGHDT and CDR2 YYEEEE. The V and J ends lost 1 base and 0 bases respectively, with 11 bases between them. CDR3 size: 15 residues. CDR3 sequence reads: CASSLRLGSSYEQYF. CDR3 coding DNA: TGTGCCAGCAGCTTGAGGTTGGGCAGCTCCTACGAGCAGTACTTC.

The chain couples TRBV5-1 to TRBJ2-1; TRBD2 matches 10 bases. The CDR3 covers 18 residues. The germline CDR1 and CDR2 sequences are SGHRS and YFSETQ. Trimming at V came to 3 bases and at J to 7 bases, leaving 16 bases not matched to a gene. CDR3 bases: TGCGCCAGCAGCTCTAGAATTTTTGCCGGGACTAGCGAGAATGAGCAGTTCTTC. As protein: CASSSRIFAGTSENEQFF.

This clonotype appeared a few times. The chain carries TRBV4-1 and TRBJ2-2, with TRBD2 matching over 10 bases. The junction had 16 bases not matched to a gene; V was cut back by 3 bases and J by 3 bases. The CDR3 is 20 amino acids. CDR1 MGHRA and CDR2 YSYEKL come from the germline V gene. The CDR3, as DNA: TGCGCCAGCAGCCAGCCCTTTGGGCTAGCGGGAGAACGCGACACCGGGGAGCTGTTTTTT. This translates into CASSQPFGLAGERDTGELFF.

The chain carries TRBV19 and TRBJ2-1; tentatively, D is TRBD1 (5 bases). V was clipped by 1 base and J by 4 bases, with 14 bases between them. CDR1 is LNHDA, CDR2 SQIVND, per germline (reference sequence). This CDR3 is built from 16 residues. CDR3 DNA sequence: TGTGCCAGTAGTATAGGAGGACACCACGTTTACAATGAGCAGTTCTTC. Translating gives CASSIGGHHVYNEQFF.

This clonotype was observed many times. The rearrangement joins TRBV28 to TRBJ2-7, with D uncertain. The CDR3 spans 13 residues. Germline V gives CDR1 MDHEN, CDR2 SYDVKM. V lost 3 bases to trimming and J lost 3 bases, with 9 bases between them. In DNA, the CDR3 is TGTGCCAGCAGTTTTTCGGATGGCTACGAGCAGTACTTC. Its protein is CASSFSDGYEQYF.

The sample holds many counts of this clonotype. V and J are TRBV28 and TRBJ2-1, with 15 bases lining up with TRBD2. This CDR3 is 16 amino acids long. The V and J ends lost 5 bases and 10 bases, in that order; junction bases with no gene match: 9. Looked up from germline, CDR1 is MDHEN and CDR2 is SYDVKM. CDR3 protein: CASSAAGTSGRNEQFF. The CDR3 region has the DNA TGTGCCAGCAGTGCAGCCGGGACTAGCGGGAGGAACGAGCAGTTCTTC.

The sample holds many counts of this clonotype. This chain uses TRBV6-2 or TRBV6-3 with TRBJ2-3; D is perhaps TRBD1 (6 bases). Per the germline V gene, CDR1 is MNHEY and CDR2 is SVGEGT. With 6 bases removed from V and 4 bases from J, the gap between germline ends came to 17 bases. CDR3 length: 15 amino acids. The CDR3 here is CASRLGQYFPDTQYF. The CDR3 DNA is TGTGCCAGCAGACTAGGACAGTACTTCCCAGATACGCAGTATTTT.

V gene TRBV29-1 combines with J gene TRBJ2-1; 7 bases match TRBD2. The J segment lost 0 bases and the V segment lost 4 bases, leaving 12 bases of the junction unmatched. Germline V lookup: CDR1 SQVTM, CDR2 ANQGSEA. The CDR3 runs to 17 residues. The CDR3 DNA reads as TGCAGCGTTGGTGCCCCTTCGCGGGAGAGCTCCTACAATGAGCAGTTCTTC. This encodes CSVGAPSRESSYNEQFF.

Ten or more counts support this clonotype. In nucleotides, the CDR3 is TGTGCCAGCAGTTTATGGTCCAGAACCTACGAGCAGTACTTC. It yields the protein CASSLWSRTYEQYF. This chain links TRBV28 with TRBJ2-7; D gene unclear. Deletions cut 0 bases from V and 2 bases from J, with 8 bases between. The CDR3 is 14 amino acids. Per the germline V gene, CDR1 is MDHEN and CDR2 is SYDVKM.

This clonotype was seen at least ten times. The chain joins TRBV11-3 to TRBJ2-1; perhaps D is TRBD1 or TRBD2 (6 bases each). V shed 3 bases and J shed 8 bases, with 11 bases lying between them. The CDR3 is 13 amino acids. Per the germline V gene, CDR1 is SGHNT and CDR2 is YENEEA. CDR3 bases: TGTGCCAGCAGCTTCCGGGGGCTGGATGAGCAGTTCTTC. Its protein is CASSFRGLDEQFF. The full variable domain, completed using reference TRBV11-3 and TRBJ2-1, is EAGVVQSPRYKIIEKKQPVAFWCNPISGHNTLYWYLQNLGQGPELLIRYENEEAVDDSQLPKDRFSAERLKGVDSTLKIQPAELGDSAVYLCASSFRGLDEQFFGPGTRLTVL.

V usage is TRBV24-1 and J usage is TRBJ2-1, with TRBD2 matching 9 bases. The germline V gene has CDR1 KGHDR and CDR2 SFDVKD. V lost 0 bases and J lost 10; bases outside the gene matches: 12. The CDR3 covers 17 residues. CDR3 residues: CATSDLVGGRGRNEQFF. Here the CDR3 DNA reads TGTGCCACCAGTGATTTGGTGGGCGGGAGGGGTCGGAACGAGCAGTTCTTC.

The chain carries TRBV18 and TRBJ2-6; D unresolved. V lost 1 base and J lost 4, with 8 bases in between. CDR1 and CDR2 (germline): KGHSH, LQKENI. CDR3 length: 15 amino acids. CDR3 sequence reads: CASSPRHLGANVLTF. The CDR3 coding sequence is TGTGCCAGCTCACCACGCCACCTCGGGGCCAACGTCCTGACTTTC.

This clonotype was picked up many times. The rearrangement joins TRBV11-2 to TRBJ2-5; the match to TRBD2 covers 7 bases. Trimming cost V 1 base and J 5 bases; bases outside gene matches: 7. The CDR3 consists of 15 residues. The germline CDR1 and CDR2 sequences are SGHAT and FQNNGV. As DNA, the CDR3 is TGTGCCAGCAGCTTAGTGGCGGGAGAGGGGGAGACCCAGTACTTC. Translation: CASSLVAGEGETQYF.

This clonotype was counted a few times. The genes are TRBV4-1 and TRBJ2-1; a possible D gene is TRBD2 (6 bases). The CDR3 is made up of 17 amino acids. The V end was cut by 3 bases, the J end by 9 bases, with 24 bases between. Germline loops: CDR1 MGHRA, CDR2 YSYEKL. The CDR3 DNA sequence: TGCGCCAGCAGCCAGGCGCTAGGCCTCCTCCGGGGGATTGAGCAGTTCTTC. This codes for CASSQALGLLRGIEQFF.

This clonotype appeared a few times. With only one base between it and a far larger clone, this is likely a read error. V and J are TRBV11-3 and TRBJ2-3, with 7 nucleotides matching TRBD2. TRBJ2-7 explains the end of the DNA better; the J call may be wrong. CDR1 and CDR2 from the germline V gene are SGHNT and YENEEA. This CDR3 spans 16 amino acids. CDR3 sequence (DNA): TGTGCCAGCAGCTTAGTTGGGGAGGGAGCGCCCTACGAGCAGTACTTC. It yields the protein CASSLVGEGAPYEQYF.

The chain is built from TRBV2 and TRBJ2-2; D is possibly TRBD1 or TRBD2 (6 bases each). Between the trimmed V and J ends, which lost 4 bases and 5 bases, there was a span of 11 bases. This CDR3 region has 14 residues. The V gene's germline CDR1 is SNHLY and CDR2 FYNNEI. The CDR3 region has the DNA TGTGCCAGCAGTGCACAGGGAGGAACCGGGGAGCTGTTTTTT. Translating gives CASSAQGGTGELFF.

This clonotype was observed at least ten times. The rearrangement uses TRBV2 and TRBJ1-5; weak D call: TRBD1 (5 bases). This CDR3 region has 13 residues. Germline V CDR1 and CDR2: SNHLY, FYNNEI. V was trimmed by 7 bases and J by 5 bases, leaving 12 bases between them. In nucleotides, the CDR3 is TGTGCCAGCAAATCGCAGGGCGATCAGCCCCAGCATTTT. Translating gives CASKSQGDQPQHF.

This clonotype came up many times. Mismatch with germline at one junction end may stem from a read error. The chain has TRBV12-3 or TRBV12-4 and TRBJ2-7; D may be TRBD2 (7 bases). This CDR3 comprises 14 residues. The CDR3 region is CASSPSWGGQRGIF. Written as DNA, the CDR3 is TGTGCCAGCAGTCCTAGCTGGGGGGGGCAGAGGGGGATCTTC.

In its sample, this clonotype was seen a few times. This chain connects TRBV6-1 to TRBJ2-4, with D possibly being TRBD1 or TRBD2 (5 bases each). CDR1 is MNHNS, CDR2 SASEGT, per germline. The CDR3 is 16 amino acids. V was cut by 4 bases and J by 1 base, with 14 bases left in between. The CDR3 nucleotides are TGTGCCAGCAGTGGGGACCCGGAGAGGGCCAAAAACATTCAGTACTTC. Translation: CASSGDPERAKNIQYF.

This clonotype appeared many times. The chain combines TRBV7-8 with TRBJ2-1; 10 bases are a match to TRBD2. Germline CDR1 and CDR2: SGHVS and FQNEAQ. The J segment lost 5 bases and the V segment lost 4 bases, leaving 5 bases of the junction unmatched. The CDR3 consists of 15 residues. The chain's CDR3 is CASSSRTSGNNEQFF. The CDR3 DNA reads as TGTGCCAGCAGCTCGAGGACTAGCGGAAACAATGAGCAGTTCTTC.

This clonotype was seen many times. The J gene is TRBJ2-1, the V gene TRBV2, with a possible D match to TRBD2 (6 bases). Looked up from germline, CDR1 is SNHLY and CDR2 is FYNNEI. CDR3 length: 16 amino acids. V dropped 4 bases and J dropped 0 bases, with 13 bases sitting between them. The DNA for the CDR3 is TGTGCCAGCAGTGGATGGACTACGAGCTCCTACAATGAGCAGTTCTTC. The encoded protein is CASSGWTTSSYNEQFF.

This clonotype was detected only a few times. This chain connects TRBV11-2 to TRBJ2-4; the D call may be TRBD1 or TRBD2 (5 bases each). Germline V gene data show CDR1 as SGHAT and CDR2 as FQNNGV. The CDR3 totals 15 residues. Trimming pared 1 base from V and 6 bases from J, leaving 13 bases between. The CDR3 DNA reads as TGTGCCAGCAGCTTAGTTGCAGGTGGGGGAAACATTCAGTACTTC. Encoded protein: CASSLVAGGGNIQYF.

This clonotype showed up just a few times. V is TRBV13 and J is TRBJ1-1; D is unresolved. This CDR3 contains 13 residues. V was pared by 6 bases and J by 2 bases, with 10 bases between. Germline assignment: CDR1 PRHDT and CDR2 FYEKMQ (reference sequence). CDR3 nucleotides: TGTGCCAGCAGGGAACAGCCCAACACTGAAGCTTTCTTT. This sequence encodes CASREQPNTEAFF.

For this clonotype: A much larger clone lies one base from this, so it may be a read error. V gene TRBV5-8 combines with J gene TRBJ1-2; 8 bases fit TRBD1. Germline V gives CDR1 SGHTS, CDR2 YDEGEE. This CDR3 comprises 14 residues. V shed 6 bases, J shed 4 bases, and the junction held 8 bases outside the gene matches. The CDR3 DNA is TGTGCCAGCAAGAAGACAGGGGTCGTCTATGGCTACACCTTC. It encodes CASKKTGVVYGYTF.